Each of the 28 T cell receptor beta chains below was sequenced from the same sample in a study of blood T cell repertoires in COVID-19. The data were produced by immunoSEQ multiplex PCR, yet TCRdb's version contains in-frame clones alone and is incomplete. The sample has about 200,000 clones, approximately 86% seen once. The sequenced sample consisted of PBMCs or T cells enriched from blood (not recorded which). The receptors originated from a woman aged 40 to 50 with acute COVID-19.

The CDR3 reads CASSLELAGGVEQYF. In DNA, the CDR3 is TGCGCCAGCAGCTTGGAACTAGCGGGAGGCGTAGAGCAGTACTTC. V and J are TRBV5-1 and TRBJ2-7, with TRBD2 matching 12 bases. CDR1 and CDR2 (germline): SGHRS, YFSETQ. V was clipped by 0 bases and J by 7 bases; unmatched bases: 5. This CDR3 is 15 amino acids long. The full variable domain, in which reference TRBV5-1 and TRBJ2-7 provide the parts outside the CDR3, is KAGVTQTPRYLIKTRGQQVTLSCSPISGHRSVSWYQQTPGQGLQFLFEYFSETQRNKGNFPGRFSGRQFSNSRSEMNVSTLELGDSALYLCASSLELAGGVEQYFGPGTRLTVT.

Only one count was recorded for this clone. The CDR3 region is CASSGYRKDTEAFF. Written as DNA, the CDR3 is TGTGCCAGCAGTGGGTACAGGAAGGACACTGAAGCTTTCTTT. The rearrangement links TRBV2 to TRBJ1-1; D perhaps matches TRBD1 (5 bases). Trimming removed 4 bases from V and 3 bases from J, with 12 bases in between. This CDR3 has 14 residues. The germline CDR1 and CDR2 sequences are SNHLY and FYNNEI.

The chain recombines TRBV28 with TRBJ2-7; 14 nucleotides match TRBD2. J was trimmed by 4 bases and V by 3 bases; bases with no gene match: 23. CDR1 is MDHEN, CDR2 SYDVKM, per germline. This CDR3 has 22 amino acids. The CDR3 reads CASSFPRPYSGTSGSVEYEQYF. CDR3 coding DNA: TGTGCCAGCAGTTTTCCGAGACCTTATTCCGGGACTAGCGGGAGTGTGGAGTACGAGCAGTACTTC.

The rearrangement joins TRBV18 to TRBJ1-1, with unresolved D. V was pared by 0 bases and J by 0 bases, with 8 bases between. This CDR3 contains 15 residues. Germline V gene data show CDR1 as KGHSH and CDR2 as LQKENI. The CDR3 nucleotides are TGTGCCAGCTCACCACCCCGGGGTCTGAACACTGAAGCTTTCTTT. Translating it yields CASSPPRGLNTEAFF.

V gene TRBV12-3 or TRBV12-4 combines with J gene TRBJ1-1; the D gene is possibly TRBD1 (6 bases). Trimming removed 4 bases from V and 4 bases from J, with 10 bases in between. The CDR3 contains 13 residues. CDR3 DNA sequence: TGTGCCAGCAGTTCCCAGGGGCGCACTGAAGCTTTCTTT. Its protein is CASSSQGRTEAFF.

The chain joins TRBV27 to TRBJ2-7; 9 bases are a match to TRBD1. Per germline, CDR1 MNHEY and CDR2 SMNVEV (reference sequence). After removal of 5 bases from V and 2 bases from J, the junction contained 7 bases not matched to a gene. The CDR3 covers 15 residues. Written as DNA, the CDR3 is TGTGCCAGCAGTCGCCGGGACAGGGACACCTACGAGCAGTACTTC. Translated: CASSRRDRDTYEQYF.

The genes are TRBV28 and TRBJ2-7, with 7 bases matching TRBD1. This CDR3 has 16 residues. The J segment lost 0 bases and the V segment lost 3 bases, leaving 8 bases of the junction unmatched. Germline V CDR1 and CDR2: MDHEN, SYDVKM. The CDR3 DNA reads as TGTGCCAGCAGTTTGGCGAGGACAGGAGCCTCCTACGAGCAGTACTTC. It translates to CASSLARTGASYEQYF.

The chain recombines TRBV10-3 with TRBJ1-5; D is possibly TRBD1 (5 bases). Germline CDR1 and CDR2: ENHRY and SYGVKD. V was cut by 2 bases and J by 5 bases, with 10 bases left in between. The length of the CDR3 is 14 residues. In DNA form, the CDR3 reads TGTGCCATCAGTGAGGGGGGGACCTATCAGCCCCAGCATTTT. Encoded protein: CAISEGGTYQPQHF.

This chain links TRBV6-5 with TRBJ2-7, with D tentatively TRBD1 (7 bases). Germline V gene data show CDR1 as MNHEY and CDR2 as SVGAGI. The length of the CDR3 is 16 residues. Trimming took 0 bases from V and 3 from J, leaving 15 bases between them. The CDR3 DNA reads TGTGCCAGCAGTTACTCATCCCGACAGGGAGGCTACGAGCAGTACTTC. Protein product: CASSYSSRQGGYEQYF.

This clone was seen only a few times. V usage is TRBV7-9 and J usage is TRBJ2-7, with D maybe TRBD1 (5 bases). Germline CDR1 SEHNR, CDR2 FQNEAQ (reference sequence). Trimming cost V 3 bases and J 1 base, with 10 bases left between them. CDR3 length: 14 residues. The CDR3 region has the DNA TGTGCCAGCAGCTTGACAGTCCGATCCTACGAGCAGTACTTC. It is translated as CASSLTVRSYEQYF.

The V call is TRBV5-1, the J call TRBJ2-2; weak D call: TRBD2 (5 bases). Germline values: CDR1 SGHRS, CDR2 YFSETQ. The CDR3 length is 14 residues. V was pared by 3 bases and J by 1 base, with 7 bases between. The CDR3 coding sequence is TGCGCCAGCAGCTCGGACTTGAACACCGGGGAGCTGTTTTTT. This translates into CASSSDLNTGELFF.

The rearrangement uses TRBV27 and TRBJ1-2; maybe TRBD1 (5 bases). Germline V gene sequence: CDR1 MNHEY, CDR2 SMNVEV (reference sequence). V lost 1 base to trimming and J lost 5 bases, with 20 bases between them. This CDR3 has 17 residues. For the CDR3, the DNA is TGTGCCAGCAGTTTATGGGCTGCGGGGGGTCGGCTATATGGCTACACCTTC. It yields the protein CASSLWAAGGRLYGYTF.

The chain carries TRBV7-2 and TRBJ2-7, with D possibly matching TRBD2 (6 bases). Germline V gene data show CDR1 as SGHTA and CDR2 as FQGNSA. The V end was cut by 4 bases, the J end by 7 bases, with 17 bases between. The CDR3 totals 14 residues. The CDR3 protein is CASSSLASPGEQYF. CDR3 coding DNA: TGTGCCAGCAGCTCTCTAGCGTCGCCGGGGGAGCAGTACTTC.

This chain links TRBV28 with TRBJ2-6; unclear D gene. The CDR3 covers 17 residues. Germline loops: CDR1 MDHEN, CDR2 SYDVKM. Trimming shortened V by 1 base and J by 2 bases, and 12 bases separated the two germline ends. The CDR3 here is CASSLFPAGTGANVLTF. CDR3 bases: TGTGCCAGCAGTTTATTTCCGGCAGGAACTGGGGCCAACGTCCTGACTTTC. Variable domain in full (rest from reference TRBV28 and TRBJ2-6): DVKVTQSSRYLVKRTGEKVFLECVQDMDHENMFWYRQDPGLGLRLIYFSYDVKMKEKGDIPEGYSVSREKKERFSLILESASTNQTSMYLCASSLFPAGTGANVLTFGAGSRLTVL.

This chain connects TRBV7-3 to TRBJ2-3; 7 nucleotides match TRBD1. CDR1 is SGHTA, CDR2 FQGTGA, per germline. V dropped 6 bases and J dropped 7; count of bases not matched to a gene: 10. CDR3 size: 14 residues. The CDR3 DNA reads as TGTGCCAGCAGACAGGGGAGCTCTCGGAATACGCAGTATTTT. Protein sequence: CASRQGSSRNTQYF.

The J gene is TRBJ2-5, the V gene TRBV6-2 or TRBV6-3; D not certain. Trimming took 2 bases from V and 7 from J, leaving 8 bases between them. The CDR3 loop spans 12 amino acids. The germline V gene has CDR1 MNHEY and CDR2 SVGEGT. The CDR3 sequence: CASSYDPGTQYF. CDR3 nucleotides: TGTGCCAGCAGTTACGATCCCGGGACCCAGTACTTC.

The V call is TRBV11-3, the J call TRBJ1-6; D possibly corresponds to TRBD1 (6 bases). Germline V gene data show CDR1 as SGHNT and CDR2 as YENEEA. The CDR3 is made up of 14 amino acids. The germline V and J ends were trimmed by 3 bases and 8 bases, with 11 bases remaining between them. The CDR3 DNA is TGTGCCAGCAGCTTGGGGACACCCTATTCACCCCTCCACTTT. It yields the protein CASSLGTPYSPLHF.

This clone turned up a few times. The genes are TRBV10-3 and TRBJ2-7, with 10 positions matching TRBD2. V lost 3 bases to trimming and J lost 0 bases; unmatched junction nucleotides: 2. This CDR3 is 15 amino acids long. Germline V lookup: CDR1 ENHRY, CDR2 SYGVKD. As DNA, the CDR3 is TGTGCCATCAGTGACAGCGGGAGGGACTCCTACGAGCAGTACTTC. Protein sequence: CAISDSGRDSYEQYF.

This rearrangement joins TRBV19 to TRBJ1-6, with TRBD1 matching 11 bases. The CDR3 is 15 amino acids. Germline V gene sequence: CDR1 LNHDA, CDR2 SQIVND (reference sequence). Trimming at V came to 5 bases and at J to 7 bases, leaving 4 bases not matched to a gene. CDR3 in amino acids: CASSLGTGGNSPLHF. DNA of the CDR3: TGTGCCAGTAGTCTCGGGACAGGGGGAAATTCACCCCTCCACTTT.

V usage is TRBV7-9 and J usage is TRBJ2-7, with D perhaps matching TRBD2 (5 bases). Germline V CDR1 and CDR2: SEHNR, FQNEAQ (reference sequence). The CDR3 extends over 16 amino acids. V was clipped by 5 bases and J by 0 bases, with 17 bases between them. The CDR3 loop is CASSAWRQESSYEQYF. The DNA for the CDR3 is TGTGCCAGCAGCGCTTGGAGGCAGGAGAGCTCCTACGAGCAGTACTTC.

The chain carries TRBV7-6 and TRBJ2-1; D perhaps matches TRBD1 (6 bases). Germline V lookup: CDR1 SGHVS, CDR2 FNYEAQ. V was pared by 3 bases and J by 3 bases, with 21 bases between. This CDR3 comprises 18 residues. CDR3: CASSLTGLSEVGYNEQFF. The CDR3 nucleotides read TGTGCCAGCAGCTTGACAGGTCTTAGCGAAGTCGGCTACAATGAGCAGTTCTTC.

The chain joins TRBV4-2 to TRBJ1-3; no reliable D call. The CDR3 length is 15 residues. Trimming removed 1 base from V and 0 bases from J, with 7 bases in between. Germline CDR1 LGHNA, CDR2 YNFKEQ. The CDR3 DNA reads TGTGCCAGCAGCCAAGCGAAGAGCTCTGGAAACACCATATATTTT. It specifies CASSQAKSSGNTIYF.

This rearrangement joins TRBV28 to TRBJ1-2; 8 bases agree with TRBD1. CDR1 and CDR2 (germline): MDHEN, SYDVKM. The length of the CDR3 is 13 residues. V shed 3 bases, J shed 7 bases, and the junction held 4 bases outside the gene matches. CDR3 in DNA: TGTGCCAGCAGTTTCGCAGGGGGCTCTGGCTACACCTTC. Translated: CASSFAGGSGYTF.

The V gene is TRBV19, the J gene TRBJ1-5, with 8 positions matching TRBD1. The CDR3 length is 14 residues. Per germline, CDR1 LNHDA and CDR2 SQIVND (reference sequence). Losses at the gene ends were 4 bases for V and 10 bases for J; bases not matched to a gene: 9. CDR3 sequence (DNA): TGTGCCAGTAGTACCCTGGACAGGGCGGGACCCCAGCATTTT. Amino acid sequence: CASSTLDRAGPQHF.

The chain carries TRBV5-1 and TRBJ2-7; D possibly corresponds to TRBD2 (5 bases). Trimming stripped 5 bases from V and 2 bases from J, with 11 bases between. Germline V gene sequence: CDR1 SGHRS, CDR2 YFSETQ. The CDR3 spans 13 residues. The CDR3: CASSLRVPYEQYF. In DNA form, the CDR3 reads TGCGCCAGCAGTCTGAGGGTCCCCTACGAGCAGTACTTC. The full variable domain, its missing parts supplied by reference TRBV5-1 and TRBJ2-7, is KAGVTQTPRYLIKTRGQQVTLSCSPISGHRSVSWYQQTPGQGLQFLFEYFSETQRNKGNFPGRFSGRQFSNSRSEMNVSTLELGDSALYLCASSLRVPYEQYFGPGTRLTVT.

The rearrangement joins TRBV12-3 or TRBV12-4 to TRBJ1-1, with no clear D. Trimming took 1 base from V and 8 from J, leaving 5 bases between them. This CDR3 is built from 11 residues. In nucleotides, the CDR3 is TGTGCCAGCAGTTTAGGAGCGGAAGCTTTCTTT. This codes for CASSLGAEAFF.

This sequence joins TRBV24-1 and TRBJ2-5, with TRBD2 identical over 11 bases. Trimming took 7 bases from V and 1 from J; bases not matched to a gene: 4. Looked up from germline, CDR1 is KGHDR and CDR2 is SFDVKD. This CDR3 region has 15 residues. The CDR3 here is CATSPGLAAQETQYF. CDR3 nucleotides: TGTGCCACCAGCCCGGGACTAGCGGCCCAAGAGACCCAGTACTTC.

The chain combines TRBV4-1 with TRBJ2-7; 13 positions match TRBD2. The J segment lost 4 bases and the V segment lost 1 base, leaving 4 bases of the junction unmatched. Germline CDR1 reads MGHRA; CDR2 reads YSYEKL. This CDR3 is built from 16 residues. The CDR3 DNA reads TGCGCCAGCAGCCAAGGGAGACTAGCGGGAGGATACGAGCAGTACTTC. The encoded protein is CASSQGRLAGGYEQYF.